This T cell receptor beta chain was sequenced during a study of T cell changes during pregnancy in multiple sclerosis. Assay: immunoSEQ multiplex PCR; the TCRdb copy retains only in-frame clones and omits some. The sample shows approximately 80,000 clones, 90% to 95% of them seen only once. CDR1 and CDR2 (germline): KGHSH, LQKENI. This CDR3 contains 15 residues. Trimming removed 2 bases from V and 0 bases from J, with 10 bases in between. This clone was seen more than once but under ten times. The receptor was derived from a female donor in good health, serving as a control in a pregnancy study. Some clones in this sample may be carry-over from other donors' samples. The genes are TRBV18 and TRBJ1-1, with D perhaps TRBD1 (5 bases). The source was PBMCs, collected in the first trimester of pregnancy. The CDR3 DNA follows: TGTGCCAGCTCACCAGGTCAGGGAATGAACACTGAAGCTTTCTTT. Translating it yields CASSPGQGMNTEAFF.